This TCR beta chain was documented in a study of spatial heterogeneity in lung cancer (dated by TCRdb to about 2019). In the study overall: Beta-chain transcripts were consistently detected in greater numbers than alpha-chain transcripts, which likely reflects a higher abundance of beta-chain transcripts. In the raw uncorrected reads, each unique combination of TCR and UMI appeared on average more than ten times. In non-small cell lung cancer, the study quantitatively compared TCR alpha and beta repertoires across several tumor regions, matched nontumor lung, and blood. Nonsynonymous mutation counts, determined by whole-exome sequencing of tumor tissue, were related to features of the TCR repertoire. Both alpha and beta chains were TCR-sequenced in approximately 220 tumor regions, 64 matched nontumor lung samples and 56 PBMC samples obtained at surgery. Here is what the overall study found, with its caveats: Additional single-cell paired TCR alpha and beta sequencing was considered necessary to confirm, at a functional level, the hypothesis that regional TCRs recognize regional mutations. Ubiquitous expanded tumor TCRs showed up in blood more often at tumor resection than at routine follow-up.

Library creation used 5' RACE. TCRdb shows the sequencer as NextSeq 500. To allow correction of PCR and sequencing errors, the TCR library protocol tagged every TCR cDNA molecule with a unique molecular identifier. The source study handled its data this way. Decombinator tools were used for TCR identification, UMI-based error correction and CDR3 extraction. Expanded TCRs were defined as those above a frequency of 2 per 1,000, corresponding to the top 1% of the tumor frequency distribution. Each repertoire was subsampled 100 times to 5,000 TCRs, after which Renyi diversity was computed with the R vegan package. CDR3 similarity networks were built from amino acid triplet string-kernel similarity, connecting CDR3s with pairwise similarity above 0.82. Using fastp at Q25 and MiXCR, TCRdb reprocessed the public reads and kept productive beta chains. Rows with one shared CDR3 protein collapse into an entry with the most common genes and DNA. TCRdb, not the original authors, processed these V and J calls. The sample table lists more than 15,000 distinct CDR3 sequences, about 21% of them with a count of one. Roughly a fifth of the sample lies in the top ten.

This clonotype showed up many times. Its antigen specificity is not known. No much larger clone is present one base from it, and per-base qualities are unavailable. In the paper's terms, the time point label means: sample taken at primary tumor resection. For TCR sequencing, whole RNA was extracted from tumor and nontumor lung tissue, or from cryopreserved PBMC samples, and no cell sorting was done. Samples were obtained from 65 to 90 patients with early-stage, untreated non-small cell lung cancer from the lung TRACERx cohort. Only patients with enough RNA available from two or more tumor regions were chosen for TCR sequencing. Sequencing was performed on PBMCs, taken at surgery. The receptor was derived from a female donor with early-stage non-small cell lung cancer.

CDR3 region: CASSLVIPGQGGGTDTQYF. The sequenced DNA: TGCGCCAGCAGCTTGGTAATACCGGGACAGGGAGGGGGCACAGATACGCAGTATTTT. The rearranged segments are TRBV5-1 and TRBJ2-3; a stretch of 9 junction bases matches TRBD1. Including the terminal cysteine and phenylalanine, the CDR3 comprises 19 residues. CDR3 DNA only is kept here, 57 bases in frame from base 1. Ends trimmed: V by 0 bases, J by 1 base; bases unmatched to a gene: 12. Sequences SGHRS (CDR1) and YFSETQ (CDR2) are obtained from the germline V gene.